This TCR beta chain was sequenced for a study of blood T cell repertoires in COVID-19. Turning to the study itself: From the United States, Italy and Spain came samples of acute and convalescent COVID-19. PBMCs, B-cell-depleted T cells, or T cells provided the cDNA or gDNA that made up the material.

V was clipped by 3 bases and J by 3 bases, with 15 bases between them. Germline CDR1 reads SGHTA; CDR2 reads FQGTGA. The CDR3 spans 15 residues. Study processing details: Counts of nucleated cells, estimated from reference gene primer amplification, were obtained. Generated by immunoSEQ multiplex PCR, the TCRdb table keeps only in-frame clones and is missing some. The DNA gave D and trimming, while V, J and clone size come from that table. The sample lists more than 45,000 clones; about 86% were seen once. The TCR was taken from an elderly woman with acute or convalescent COVID-19. V gene TRBV7-3 combines with J gene TRBJ2-7, with D maybe TRBD1 (6 bases). Sequenced material: peripheral blood. The CDR3 reads CASSFTGNSGYEQYF. CDR3 nucleotides: TGTGCCAGCAGCTTTACAGGGAATTCGGGCTACGAGCAGTACTTC.